Sequencing of this TCR beta chain was carried out in a study of molecular identifiers for immune sequencing clone quantification. The CDR3 loop spans 11 amino acids. Germline values: CDR1 GTSNPN, CDR2 SVGIG (reference sequence). The V end lost 1 base, the J end lost 8 bases, and 8 bases lay between the germline ends. Methods described previously were used for bulk TCR libraries, and listed TCR primers were applied. From the PCR reads, TCRdb called clonotypes with MiXCR, one entry per CDR3 protein. The sample includes more than 550,000 distinct CDR3 sequences, roughly 23% of them seen just once. With 10%, 30% or 50% of RNA, about 19,000 to 1,100,000 naive CD8 T cells were sequenced. This clonotype has at least ten counts. The antigen is undetermined. Study findings and constraints: Reports indicate spiked Jurkat TCR RNA from one cell could be found among around 1 million naive cells.

What was sequenced was naive CD8+ T cells from blood, with Jurkat cell RNA spiked in. Subset meaning: FACS-sorted CD8+CD4-CCR7+CD45RA+ naive T cells. The TCR sequence derives from a human donor in good health. Some libraries in this study had Jurkat cell RNA spiked in. This sequence joins TRBV30 and TRBJ1-2; D is uncertain. CDR3 sequence: CAWSENGGYTF. CDR3 sequence (DNA): TGTGCCTGGAGTGAAAACGGAGGCTACACCTTC.